What follows are 20 T cell receptor beta chains derived from one specimen sequenced in a study of shared clonotypes between healthy human individuals. Clones were sequenced by immunoSEQ multiplex PCR, and TCRdb holds only the in-frame ones, with some missing. Here the sample spans roughly 2.5 million clones, approximately 90% being singletons. Sequenced material: naive CD4+ T cells sorted from blood. As to subset: CD45RA+ positively selected. These receptors were taken from a man between 18 and 35 years old in good health.

This chain joins TRBV5-6 and TRBJ1-4; 9 bases fit TRBD1. From germline, CDR1 is SGHDT and CDR2 YYEEEE. The CDR3 sequence is 16 residues long. V trimming: 2 bases; J trimming: 3 bases; junction bases outside the gene matches: 5. CDR3 nucleotides: TGTGCCAGCAGCTTAGGACAGGGGAGGGCTAATGAAAAACTGTTTTTT. Amino acid sequence: CASSLGQGRANEKLFF.

The chain uses TRBV2 and TRBJ1-4; D not certain. The CDR3 consists of 14 residues. Trimming stripped 3 bases from V and 13 bases from J, with 18 bases between. Germline CDR1 reads SNHLY; CDR2 reads FYNNEI. In nucleotides, the CDR3 is TGTGCCAGCAGTGACTGGGCATCATCATCGAGACTGTTTTTT. It codes for CASSDWASSSRLFF.

This clone came up once. The gene calls are TRBV19 and TRBJ1-5, with D hard to call. Germline CDR1 LNHDA, CDR2 SQIVND (reference sequence). The CDR3 has 14 amino acids. V dropped 0 bases and J dropped 2 bases, with 5 bases sitting between them. CDR3 in DNA: TGTGCCAGTAGTATAGAATCTGGCAATCAGCCCCAGCATTTT. Its protein product is CASSIESGNQPQHF. The full variable domain, in which reference TRBV19 and TRBJ1-5 provide the parts outside the CDR3, is DGGITQSPKYLFRKEGQNVTLSCEQNLNHDAMYWYRQDPGQGLRLIYYSQIVNDFQKGDIAEGYSVSREKKESFPLTVTSAQKNPTAFYLCASSIESGNQPQHFGDGTRLSIL.

This chain joins TRBV6-5 and TRBJ2-3; D is undetermined. CDR1 is MNHEY, CDR2 SVGAGI, per germline. The CDR3 contains 15 residues. The ends were cut back, 5 bases at V and 4 bases at J, with 16 bases in the middle. The CDR3 protein is CASSTQPTPPDTQYF. In nucleotides, the CDR3 is TGTGCCAGCAGTACCCAGCCTACTCCGCCAGATACGCAGTATTTT.

Written as DNA, the CDR3 is TGCGCCAGCAGCTCCCAAGGGGGGGCAACTAATGAAAAACTGTTTTTT. This gives the protein CASSSQGGATNEKLFF. The V and J genes are TRBV5-1 and TRBJ1-4, with a possible D match to TRBD1 (6 bases). Germline-derived CDR1 and CDR2 are SGHRS and YFSETQ. Deletions cut 3 bases from V and 0 bases from J, with 12 bases between. This CDR3 has 16 residues.

In this sample, this clone turned up once. The chain employs TRBV2 and TRBJ1-2, with 9 bases lining up with TRBD1. J gave up 4 bases and V 6 bases, and 12 bases lay outside the gene matches. The CDR3 loop spans 16 amino acids. Germline assignment: CDR1 SNHLY and CDR2 FYNNEI. The CDR3 sequence is CASSSGTGTFSYGYTF. The CDR3 DNA reads as TGTGCCAGCAGCTCCGGGACAGGGACATTTAGCTATGGCTACACCTTC.

The rearrangement joins TRBV11-3 to TRBJ1-2, with D perhaps matching TRBD1 (6 bases). V shed 5 bases and J shed 2 bases, with 9 bases lying between them. CDR1 and CDR2 (germline): SGHNT, YENEEA. The length of the CDR3 is 13 residues. CDR3 DNA: TGTGCCAGCAGCCGTACAGGGAACTATGGCTACACCTTC. Encoded protein: CASSRTGNYGYTF.

The V call is TRBV2, the J call TRBJ1-2; D is possibly TRBD1 (6 bases). The CDR3 is 13 amino acids. Between the trimmed V and J ends, which lost 3 bases and 5 bases, there was a span of 10 bases. Per the germline V gene, CDR1 is SNHLY and CDR2 is FYNNEI. Written as DNA, the CDR3 is TGTGCCAGCAGTGATTCGGGGGCGTATGGCTACACCTTC. This codes for CASSDSGAYGYTF. The complete variable domain, with remaining parts taken from reference TRBV2 and TRBJ1-2, reads EPEVTQTPSHQVTQMGQEVILRCVPISNHLYFYWYRQILGQKVEFLVSFYNNEISEKSEIFDDQFSVERPDGSNFTLKIRSTKLEDSAMYFCASSDSGAYGYTFGSGTRLTVV.

This clone was seen more than once but under ten times. The gene calls are TRBV19 and TRBJ1-5; no reliable D call. CDR1 is LNHDA and CDR2 is SQIVND in the germline V gene (reference sequence). The CDR3 consists of 15 residues. The V and J ends lost 5 bases and 2 bases respectively, with 13 bases between them. In nucleotides, the CDR3 is TGTGCCAGTAGTCCCCTGGGAGACGGCAATCAGCCCCAGCATTTT. This gives the protein CASSPLGDGNQPQHF.

CDR3 loop: CASSWGANEKLFF. As DNA, the CDR3 is TGCGCCAGCAGCTGGGGGGCTAATGAAAAACTGTTTTTT. The chain couples TRBV5-1 to TRBJ1-4, with D maybe TRBD1 (5 bases). The CDR3 covers 13 residues. Per germline, CDR1 SGHRS and CDR2 YFSETQ. Deletions cut 3 bases from V and 3 bases from J, with 6 bases between.

The rearrangement links TRBV19 to TRBJ2-1; perhaps TRBD2 as D (6 bases). This CDR3 has 13 residues. The V end lost 6 bases, the J end lost 8 bases, and 14 bases lay between the germline ends. Germline V gene sequence: CDR1 LNHDA, CDR2 SQIVND (reference sequence). CDR3 coding DNA: TGTGCCAGTAGGACCCGGGACTCGGATGAGCAGTTCTTC. Its translation: CASRTRDSDEQFF.

This clone was seen once. V is TRBV27 and J is TRBJ1-3; 11 nucleotides agree with TRBD1. This CDR3 is built from 14 residues. Germline V gene sequence: CDR1 MNHEY, CDR2 SMNVEV (reference sequence). V lost 5 bases and J lost 7; bases outside the gene matches: 4. CDR3 bases: TGTGCCAGCAGTCCCGGGACAGGGGGGAACACCATATATTTT. It encodes CASSPGTGGNTIYF.

This chain uses TRBV2 with TRBJ2-7, with D tentatively TRBD1 or TRBD2 (6 bases each). In germline, CDR1 is SNHLY, CDR2 FYNNEI. Deletions cut 10 bases from V and 1 base from J, with 14 bases between. This CDR3 contains 13 residues. For the CDR3, the DNA is TGTGCCACCGGAGGGGACAAATCCTACGAGCAGTACTTC. It yields the protein CATGGDKSYEQYF. Filled out from reference TRBV2 and TRBJ2-7, the complete variable domain reads EPEVTQTPSHQVTQMGQEVILRCVPISNHLYFYWYRQILGQKVEFLVSFYNNEISEKSEIFDDQFSVERPDGSNFTLKIRSTKLEDSAMYFCATGGDKSYEQYFGPGTRLTVT.

This clone was counted once. The chain employs TRBV6-1 and TRBJ1-2; perhaps TRBD1 as D (5 bases). CDR1 MNHNS and CDR2 SASEGT come from the germline V gene. V lost 6 bases, J lost 5 bases, and 19 bases lay in between. The CDR3 runs 15 residues. CDR3 DNA: TGTGCCAGCAGGGGAGACAGCAGCAGTACGTATGGCTACACCTTC. It encodes CASRGDSSSTYGYTF.

This chain uses TRBV18 with TRBJ1-1; 8 nucleotides match TRBD1. This CDR3 is built from 12 residues. The germline CDR1 and CDR2 sequences are KGHSH and LQKENI. The ends lost 5 bases at V and 6 bases at J; junction bases unmatched: 2. CDR3: CASSVTGAEAFF. The CDR3 DNA is TGTGCCAGCTCAGTGACAGGGGCTGAAGCTTTCTTT.

The chain is built from TRBV5-1 and TRBJ2-1; 7 bases are shared with TRBD2. Trimming cost V 3 bases and J 4 bases; bases outside gene matches: 16. This CDR3 contains 18 residues. Germline lookup yields CDR1 SGHRS and CDR2 YFSETQ. The CDR3 here is CASSWGMGRASFYNEQFF. In DNA form, the CDR3 reads TGCGCCAGCAGCTGGGGCATGGGGAGGGCAAGTTTTTACAATGAGCAGTTCTTC.

This clone is a singleton in its sample. The chain carries TRBV6-1 and TRBJ2-7, with D possibly TRBD1 on 6 matching bases. Germline loops: CDR1 MNHNS, CDR2 SASEGT. The CDR3 is 15 amino acids. The V and J ends lost 7 bases and 8 bases respectively, with 24 bases between them. CDR3 region: CASNDRTALVLQQYF. In DNA, the CDR3 is TGTGCCAGCAATGACAGGACAGCCCTAGTGCTTCAGCAGTACTTC.

V gene TRBV18 combines with J gene TRBJ1-2, with no clear D. The CDR3 totals 12 residues. The V gene lost 3 bases and the J gene lost 8 bases, with 10 bases spanning the gap. CDR1 and CDR2 from the germline V gene are KGHSH and LQKENI. This chain's CDR3 is CASSPYDTGYTF. Written as DNA, the CDR3 is TGTGCCAGCTCACCTTACGATACAGGCTACACCTTC.

This rearrangement joins TRBV10-3 to TRBJ2-3, with D perhaps matching TRBD2 (6 bases). The germline CDR1 and CDR2 sequences are ENHRY and SYGVKD. Trimming shortened V by 7 bases and J by 1 base, and 12 bases separated the two germline ends. CDR3 length: 14 amino acids. CDR3 region: CAINAGRGTDTQYF. In DNA form, the CDR3 reads TGTGCCATCAATGCGGGACGCGGCACAGATACGCAGTATTTT.

V is TRBV19 and J is TRBJ2-2; possible D gene TRBD2, 6 bases. The germline V gene encodes CDR1 LNHDA and CDR2 SQIVND (reference sequence). The CDR3 loop spans 14 amino acids. Trimming cost V 6 bases and J 5 bases, with 13 bases left between them. The CDR3 DNA is TGTGCCAGTAGCGACAAGGGGAGGACCGGGGAGCTGTTTTTT. Amino acid sequence: CASSDKGRTGELFF.